This T cell receptor (beta chain) came from a study of blood T cell repertoires in COVID-19 (dated by TCRdb to about 2020). At the level of the whole study: Collaborator samples came from the United States, Italy and Spain and covered acute and convalescent phases of COVID-19. The samples were drawn from the first 160 participants of the ongoing ImmuneRACE study and from 1,254 subjects provided by 6 global collaborators. Where available, HLA class I and class II types were taken from metadata supplied by the sample provider and were not determined by assay-based typing. A freely available public database, intended as a resource for researchers studying the immune response to SARS-CoV-2, is where the repertoires were released. Subjects who had been exposed to COVID-19, were actively infected with it, or had recovered from it provided the deeply sampled blood TCRbeta repertoires that made up the dataset. The material from the prospective study consisted of cDNA or gDNA derived from T cells, B-cell-depleted T cells, or PBMCs. A de-identified subject ID, COVID-19 status, age in years and sex were almost always included in the sample metadata.

Participants in the prospective study were aged roughly 18 to 90 years, lived in 20 to 30 United States geographic areas, and enrolled through a virtual design. To assign participants to cohorts, the prospective study relied on clinical history that participants themselves reported in a screening survey and a study questionnaire. In the prospective study, mobile phlebotomists collected whole blood, serum and a nasopharyngeal or oropharyngeal swab from each participant. Participants in the prospective study had the option to provide additional blood draws and questionnaires over an approximately two-month period. Before DNA extraction, blood samples from the prospective study were shipped at room temperature or frozen. TCRbeta CDR3 regions were amplified from genomic DNA using the immunoSEQ Assay, a bias-controlled multiplex PCR. Processing in the source paper ran as follows. Nucleated cell counts per sample were estimated from amplification of reference gene primers within the assay. Sequence reads were collapsed and filtered to measure the absolute abundance of every unique TCRbeta CDR3 rearrangement. Productive Simpson clonality was computed per sample as the square root of Simpson's diversity index over productive rearrangements. Here the immuneACCESS table is served through TCRdb, limited to in-frame sequences with V and J called. Missing clones are a known gap in these copies; in checked studies unresolved V genes cover under half, and the rest lacks a known reason. V, J and clone size derive from that table, while D and trimming were established from the DNA sequence. This sample has just over 300,000 clones in its table, and around 87% of those were observed once. Over 3.5% of the sample is in the top ten clones.

What the authors observed across the whole study: The amount of clinical and demographic metadata varied by source and participant and was provided uncurated.

Per the germline V gene, SGDLS is the CDR1 and YYNGEE is the CDR2. Including cysteine and phenylalanine, the CDR3 has 16 amino acids. The DNA shown is the 48-base CDR3, in frame from base 1. The junction shows trimming of 3 bases on V and 1 base on J, plus 15 bases between the germline ends. As for this clone: Its antigen is currently not known. No qualities accompany the bases; no much larger clone lies one base away.

The chain links TRBV9 with TRBJ2-3, with a weak D call of TRBD2 (6 bases match). Material for sequencing was PBMCs or T cells enriched from blood (not recorded which). The source is a woman in her late teens or twenties with acute COVID-19. The base sequence is TGTGCCAGCAGCGAGCCATCTAGCGCACGCACAGATACGCAGTATTTT. It is translated as CASSEPSSARTDTQYF. Where the CDR3 stops, the reference TRBV9 and TRBJ2-3 genes take over; the full variable domain is DSGVTQTPKHLITATGQRVTLRCSPRSGDLSVYWYQQSLDQGLQFLIQYYNGEERAKGNILERFSAQQFPDLHSELNLSSLELGDSALYFCASSEPSSARTDTQYFGPGTRLTVL.